This TCR beta chain was identified during a study of blood T cell repertoires in COVID-19. CDR3 size: 18 residues. Trimming took 0 bases from V and 5 from J, leaving 19 bases between them. Germline CDR1 is LGHNA and CDR2 is YSLEER. In the study's own analysis: Reference gene primer amplification yielded estimated nucleated cell counts. Clones were read by immunoSEQ multiplex PCR, and TCRdb kept only the in-frame ones, dropping some. For V, J and clone size, that table is used; D and trimming come from the DNA. The profile shows fewer than 200,000 clones, around nine tenths of them singletons. The chain has TRBV4-3 and TRBJ2-2; the D gene is possibly TRBD1 (7 bases). The TCR was taken from a woman aged 80 or over with COVID-19, enrolled during active disease. The sample consisted of peripheral blood. CDR3 loop: CASSQDLVGGGRTGELFF. The CDR3 coding sequence is TGCGCCAGCAGCCAAGATCTGGTCGGAGGGGGCAGAACCGGGGAGCTGTTTTTT.